This T cell receptor beta chain is from a study of blood T cell repertoires in COVID-19. Study at large: The cDNA or gDNA used as material had been derived from T cells, B-cell-depleted T cells, or PBMCs.

This CDR3 is 15 amino acids long. From germline, CDR1 is GTSNPN and CDR2 SVGIG (reference sequence). The germline V and J ends were trimmed by 3 bases and 0 bases, with 12 bases remaining between them. Participants were aged roughly 18 to 100 years from around 25 US areas. Clinical history reported by participants formed the basis on which cohorts were assigned. In the 2 weeks before study entry, exposed participants met a COVID-19 case, which was PCR-confirmed or clinician-diagnosed. Generated by immunoSEQ multiplex PCR, the TCRdb table keeps only in-frame clones and is missing some. The repertoire includes fewer than 250,000 clones, 88% of them detected once, and about 3.5% sits in the top ten.

The sample comprised PBMCs or T cells enriched from blood (not recorded which). V gene TRBV30 combines with J gene TRBJ2-1; perhaps TRBD1 as D (5 bases). This TCR was sampled from a woman in her twenties or thirties who had been exposed to COVID-19. The CDR3 reads CAWSDSPSSYNEQFF. Written as DNA, the CDR3 is TGTGCCTGGAGCGACAGTCCGAGCTCCTACAATGAGCAGTTCTTC.